The sequence of this T cell receptor beta chain was determined in a study of blood T cell repertoires in COVID-19. Study-level background: COVID-19 samples collected from the United States, Italy and Spain covered acute and convalescent phases. Sample material is recorded as cDNA or gDNA derived from T cells, B-cell-depleted T cells, or PBMCs.

From germline, CDR1 is ENHRY and CDR2 SYGVKD. CDR3 length equals 16 residues. The trim removed 2 bases at V and 6 bases at J, leaving 10 bases unmatched. Source study methods: Amplifying reference gene primers gave estimates of nucleated cell counts. Method: immunoSEQ multiplex PCR; TCRdb's copy keeps in-frame clones and lacks some. The D gene and trimming were derived from the DNA, and the V and J assignments and clone size from that table. Seen here are around 130,000 clones, roughly 80% observed once, and the top ten hold approximately 15%. Sequencing input: peripheral blood. The chain links TRBV10-3 to TRBJ1-2; 9 positions agree with TRBD1. This clonotype was obtained from a man aged 50-60 years with acute or convalescent COVID-19. CDR3 DNA sequence: TGTGCCATCAGTGAGGGAACAGGGGGCCCCCATGATGGCTACACCTTC. Translation: CAISEGTGGPHDGYTF.